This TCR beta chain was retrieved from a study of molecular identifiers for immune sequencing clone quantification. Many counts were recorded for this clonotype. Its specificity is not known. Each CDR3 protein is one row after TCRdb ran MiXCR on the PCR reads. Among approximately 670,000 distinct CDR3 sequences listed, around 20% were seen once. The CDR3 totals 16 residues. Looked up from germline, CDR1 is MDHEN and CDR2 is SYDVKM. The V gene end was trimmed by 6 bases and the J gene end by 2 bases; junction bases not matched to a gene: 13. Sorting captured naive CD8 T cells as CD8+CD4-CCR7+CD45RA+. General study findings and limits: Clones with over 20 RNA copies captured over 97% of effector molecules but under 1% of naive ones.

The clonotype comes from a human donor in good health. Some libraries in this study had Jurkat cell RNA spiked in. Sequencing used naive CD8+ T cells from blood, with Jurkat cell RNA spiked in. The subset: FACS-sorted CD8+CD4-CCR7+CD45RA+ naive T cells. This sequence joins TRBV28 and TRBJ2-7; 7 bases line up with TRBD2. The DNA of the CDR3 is TGTGCCAGCAGCCCCATAGGCGGGGGTGGAACCTACGAGCAGTACTTC. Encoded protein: CASSPIGGGGTYEQYF.